The present entry profiles one T cell receptor (beta chain) with its context. Its antigen is unidentified. TCRdb reanalysed the 5' RACE reads using MiXCR and keeps one entry per CDR3 protein. Among about 620,000 distinct CDR3 sequences, about a sixth were seen once, and the ten largest hold around 12%. This sample is part of a study of T-cell memory formation after mild COVID-19. Germline CDR1 reads DFQATT; CDR2 reads SNEGSKA (reference sequence). This CDR3 has 11 amino acids. V was trimmed by 5 bases and J by 8 bases, leaving 9 bases between them. Points from the study as a whole: For contracting clones, CD4+ ones sat mainly in CM and EM, CD8+ in EMRA. Certain responding clones were present in pre-infection memory, suggesting participation of cross-reactive memory.

Specimen: PBMCs or a T cell subset sorted from them (not recorded which). The J gene is TRBJ1-4, the V gene TRBV20-1; maybe TRBD1 (6 bases). The receptor comes from an adult woman who had mild COVID-19 (a few samples of this study predate the infection). Cell type and time point are not known. The CDR3 region is CSARGREKLFF. The CDR3 DNA reads as TGCAGTGCTCGGGGGCGGGAAAAACTGTTTTTT.